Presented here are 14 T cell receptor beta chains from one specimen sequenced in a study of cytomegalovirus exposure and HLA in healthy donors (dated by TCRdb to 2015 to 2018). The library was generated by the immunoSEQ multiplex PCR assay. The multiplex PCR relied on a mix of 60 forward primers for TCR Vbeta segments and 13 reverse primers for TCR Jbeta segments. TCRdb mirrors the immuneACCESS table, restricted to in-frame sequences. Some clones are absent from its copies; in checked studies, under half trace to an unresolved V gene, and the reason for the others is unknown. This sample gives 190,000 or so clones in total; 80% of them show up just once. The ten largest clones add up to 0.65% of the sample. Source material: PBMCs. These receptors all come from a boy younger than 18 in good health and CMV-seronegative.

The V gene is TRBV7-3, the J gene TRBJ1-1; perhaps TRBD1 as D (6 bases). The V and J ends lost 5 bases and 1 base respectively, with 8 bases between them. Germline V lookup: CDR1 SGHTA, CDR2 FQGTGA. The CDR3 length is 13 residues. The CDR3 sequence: CASSLGQNTEAFF. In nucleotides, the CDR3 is TGTGCCAGCAGCCTGGGACAGAACACTGAAGCTTTCTTT.

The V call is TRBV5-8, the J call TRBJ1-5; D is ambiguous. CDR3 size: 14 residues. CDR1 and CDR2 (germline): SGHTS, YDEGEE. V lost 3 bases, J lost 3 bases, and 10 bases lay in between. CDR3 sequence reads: CASSWWEHNQPQHF. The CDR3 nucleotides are TGTGCCAGCAGCTGGTGGGAGCACAATCAGCCCCAGCATTTT.

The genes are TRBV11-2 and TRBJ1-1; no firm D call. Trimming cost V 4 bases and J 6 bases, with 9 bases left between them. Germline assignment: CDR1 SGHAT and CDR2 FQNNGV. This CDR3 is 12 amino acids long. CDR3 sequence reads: CASSSGGSEAFF. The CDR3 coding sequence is TGTGCCAGCAGCTCAGGCGGGTCTGAAGCTTTCTTT.

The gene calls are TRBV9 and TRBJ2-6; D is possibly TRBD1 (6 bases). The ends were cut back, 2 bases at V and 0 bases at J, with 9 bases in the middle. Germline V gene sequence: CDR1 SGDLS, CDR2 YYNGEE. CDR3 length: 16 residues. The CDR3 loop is CASSVGHSSGANVLTF. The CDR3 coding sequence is TGTGCCAGCAGCGTGGGACATAGCTCTGGGGCCAACGTCCTGACTTTC.

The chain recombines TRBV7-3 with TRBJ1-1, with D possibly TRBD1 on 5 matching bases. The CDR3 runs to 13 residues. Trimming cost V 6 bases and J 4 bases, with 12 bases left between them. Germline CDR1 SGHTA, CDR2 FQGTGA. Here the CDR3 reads CASSPNRGTEAFF. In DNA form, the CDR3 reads TGTGCCAGCAGTCCAAATAGGGGCACTGAAGCTTTCTTT.

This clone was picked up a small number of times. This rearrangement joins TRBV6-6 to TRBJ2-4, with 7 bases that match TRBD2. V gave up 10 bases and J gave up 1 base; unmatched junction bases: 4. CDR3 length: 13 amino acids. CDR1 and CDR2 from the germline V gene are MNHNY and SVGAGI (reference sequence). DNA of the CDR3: TGTGCCACCACGCGGGGGGCCAAAAACATTCAGTACTTC. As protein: CATTRGAKNIQYF.

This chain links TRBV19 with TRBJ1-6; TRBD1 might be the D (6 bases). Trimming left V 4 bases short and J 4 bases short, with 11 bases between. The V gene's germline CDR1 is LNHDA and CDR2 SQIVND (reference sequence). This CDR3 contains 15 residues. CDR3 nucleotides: TGTGCCAGTAGTACCCGAACAGGGTATAATTCACCCCTCCACTTT. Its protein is CASSTRTGYNSPLHF. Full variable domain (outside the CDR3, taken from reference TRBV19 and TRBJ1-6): DGGITQSPKYLFRKEGQNVTLSCEQNLNHDAMYWYRQDPGQGLRLIYYSQIVNDFQKGDIAEGYSVSREKKESFPLTVTSAQKNPTAFYLCASSTRTGYNSPLHFGNGTRLTVT.

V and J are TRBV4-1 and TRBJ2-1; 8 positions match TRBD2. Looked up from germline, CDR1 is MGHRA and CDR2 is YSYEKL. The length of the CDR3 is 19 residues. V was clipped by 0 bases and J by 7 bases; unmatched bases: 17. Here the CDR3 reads CASSQEWIISGRIANEQFF. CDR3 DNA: TGCGCCAGCAGCCAAGAGTGGATAATCAGCGGGAGAATAGCTAATGAGCAGTTCTTC.

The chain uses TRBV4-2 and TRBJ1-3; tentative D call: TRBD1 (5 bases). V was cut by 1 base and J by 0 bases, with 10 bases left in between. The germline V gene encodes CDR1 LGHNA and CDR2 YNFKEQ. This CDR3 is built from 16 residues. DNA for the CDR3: TGTGCCAGCAGCCAAGCAGGGAGGAACTCTGGAAACACCATATATTTT. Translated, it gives CASSQAGRNSGNTIYF.

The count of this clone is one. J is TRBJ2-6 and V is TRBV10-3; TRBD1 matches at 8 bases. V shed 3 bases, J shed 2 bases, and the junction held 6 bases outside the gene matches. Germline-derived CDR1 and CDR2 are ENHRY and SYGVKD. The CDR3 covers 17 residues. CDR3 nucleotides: TGTGCCATCAGTGAAGGACAGGGAGTCCCTGGGGCCAACGTCCTGACTTTC. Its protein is CAISEGQGVPGANVLTF.

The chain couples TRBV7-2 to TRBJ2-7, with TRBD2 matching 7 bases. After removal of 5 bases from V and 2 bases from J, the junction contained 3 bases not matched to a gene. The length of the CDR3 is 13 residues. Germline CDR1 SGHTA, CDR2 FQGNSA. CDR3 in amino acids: CASSGSGTYEQYF. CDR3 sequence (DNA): TGTGCCAGCAGCGGAAGCGGGACCTACGAGCAGTACTTC.

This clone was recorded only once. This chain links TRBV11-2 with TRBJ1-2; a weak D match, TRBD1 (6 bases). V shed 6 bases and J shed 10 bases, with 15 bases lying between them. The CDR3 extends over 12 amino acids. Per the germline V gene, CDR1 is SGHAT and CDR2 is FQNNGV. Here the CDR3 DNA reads TGTGCCAGCAGGACTGAAGGGGGACCCTACACCTTC. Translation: CASRTEGGPYTF.

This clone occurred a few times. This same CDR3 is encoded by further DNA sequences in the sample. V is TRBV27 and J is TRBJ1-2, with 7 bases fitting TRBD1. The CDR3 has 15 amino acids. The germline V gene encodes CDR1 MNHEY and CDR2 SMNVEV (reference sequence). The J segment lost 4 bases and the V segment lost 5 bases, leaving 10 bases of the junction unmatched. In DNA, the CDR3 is TGTGCCAGCAGTCCCGGGACAGTACCGCTCTATGGCTACACCTTC. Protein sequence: CASSPGTVPLYGYTF.

Here the CDR3 reads CASSLVFQVRTYEQYF. DNA of the CDR3: TGTGCCAGCAGCTTGGTTTTCCAGGTGAGAACCTACGAGCAGTACTTC. The rearrangement joins TRBV5-6 to TRBJ2-7; D is ambiguous. With 0 bases removed from V and 2 bases from J, the gap between germline ends came to 15 bases. CDR1 is SGHDT, CDR2 YYEEEE, per germline. The CDR3 consists of 16 residues.